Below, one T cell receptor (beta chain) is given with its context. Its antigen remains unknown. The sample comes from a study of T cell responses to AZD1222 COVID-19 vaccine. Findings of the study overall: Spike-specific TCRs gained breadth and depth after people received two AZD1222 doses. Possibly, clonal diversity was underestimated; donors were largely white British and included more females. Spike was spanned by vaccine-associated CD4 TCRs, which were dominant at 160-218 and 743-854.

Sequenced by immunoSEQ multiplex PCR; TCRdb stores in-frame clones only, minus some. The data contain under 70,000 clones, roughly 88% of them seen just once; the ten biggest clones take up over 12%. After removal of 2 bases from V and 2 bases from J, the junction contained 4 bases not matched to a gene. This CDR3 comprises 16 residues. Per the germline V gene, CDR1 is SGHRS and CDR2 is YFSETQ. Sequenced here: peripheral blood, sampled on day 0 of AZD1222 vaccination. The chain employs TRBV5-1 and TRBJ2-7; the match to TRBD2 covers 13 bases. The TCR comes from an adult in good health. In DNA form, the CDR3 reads TGCGCCAGCAGCTTAGGGGGGACTAGCGGGGCCTACGAGCAGTACTTC. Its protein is CASSLGGTSGAYEQYF.